This T cell receptor beta chain comes out of a study of blood T cell repertoires in COVID-19. The wider study: Both acute and convalescent COVID-19 samples were obtained from the United States, Italy and Spain.

With 6 bases clipped from V and 5 bases from J, the junction kept 2 bases outside the gene matches. Germline loops: CDR1 SEHNR, CDR2 FQNEAQ (reference sequence). The CDR3 contains 14 residues. TCRdb's table, derived via immunoSEQ multiplex PCR, lists solely in-frame clones and lacks some. The table has under 110,000 clones, around 87% seen once. The sample comprised peripheral blood. The rearrangement links TRBV7-9 to TRBJ1-6; TRBD1 agrees at 9 bases. This clonotype was sampled from a woman aged 30 to 39 with acute or convalescent COVID-19. The CDR3 DNA reads as TGTGCCAGCAGGGGACAGGGAGATAATTCACCCCTCCACTTT. This translates into CASRGQGDNSPLHF.